These 2 T cell receptor beta chains were sequenced from one sample in a study of OX40 agonist ivuxolimab in advanced cancers. Produced via immunoSEQ multiplex PCR; TCRdb's table is partial and in-frame only. The sample yields approximately 120,000 clones, around 92% seen once. The source material was CD4+ or CD8+ T cells sorted from blood, sampled in a trial of the OX40 agonist ivuxolimab. All receptors derive from an adult with an advanced solid tumor such as melanoma, head and neck, liver or kidney cancer.

The genes are TRBV7-2 and TRBJ2-5; tentatively, D is TRBD1 (6 bases). The length of the CDR3 is 13 residues. The V end lost 6 bases, the J end lost 5 bases, and 13 bases lay between the germline ends. Germline V lookup: CDR1 SGHTA, CDR2 FQGNSA. The CDR3 loop is CASSRQVRETQYF. The CDR3 DNA is TGTGCCAGCAGTCGACAGGTCCGGGAGACCCAGTACTTC. The whole variable domain, filled in from reference TRBV7-2 and TRBJ2-5, reads GAGVSQSPSNKVTEKGKDVELRCDPISGHTALYWYRQSLGQGLEFLIYFQGNSAPDKSGLPSDRFSAERTGGSVSTLTIQRTQQEDSAVYLCASSRQVRETQYFGPGTRLLVL.

The chain employs TRBV6-1 and TRBJ2-1; D is undetermined. V was clipped by 4 bases and J by 7 bases, with 14 bases between them. The CDR3 extends over 14 amino acids. CDR1 is MNHNS, CDR2 SASEGT, per germline. Here the CDR3 reads CASSGGVSRNEQFF. The CDR3 coding sequence is TGTGCCAGCAGTGGGGGTGTAAGTAGGAATGAGCAGTTCTTC.